Following are 24 T cell receptor beta chains from one sample sequenced in a study of regulatory dendritic cells for organ transplantation. Here immunoSEQ multiplex PCR was the method, and the copy in TCRdb shows in-frame clones only, minus some. The sample holds 20,000 to 25,000 clones, about 70% seen once. The sequenced sample consisted of memory CD4+ T cells from blood. Subset in this sample: CD45RO+ memory T cells. The receptors here all came from a human donor in good health.

The chain carries TRBV10-2 and TRBJ2-3; no firm D call. This CDR3 comprises 13 residues. The V gene's germline CDR1 is WSHSY and CDR2 SAAADI. Trimming removed 4 bases at V and 2 bases at J, with 7 bases between. The CDR3 loop is CASSGRFTDTQYF. As DNA, the CDR3 is TGCGCCAGCAGTGGCAGATTCACAGATACGCAGTATTTT.

The genes are TRBV7-2 and TRBJ2-5, with 7 nucleotides matching TRBD1. The CDR3 is made up of 15 amino acids. Trimming removed 1 base from V and 2 bases from J; junction bases left unmatched: 4. CDR1 SGHTA and CDR2 FQGNSA come from the germline V gene. CDR3 protein: CASSLGGQIQETQYF. CDR3 in DNA: TGTGCCAGCAGCTTAGGGGGACAGATACAAGAGACCCAGTACTTC.

This clone was counted only a few times. This chain connects TRBV10-3 to TRBJ1-2; 7 positions agree with TRBD1. V lost 2 bases, J lost 4 bases, and 4 bases stayed unmatched. Germline lookup yields CDR1 ENHRY and CDR2 SYGVKD. CDR3 length equals 14 residues. CDR3 sequence reads: CAISEAGQLYGYTF. Written as DNA, the CDR3 is TGTGCCATCAGTGAGGCGGGACAGCTCTATGGCTACACCTTC.

The table lists this clone with a few counts. This chain uses TRBV6-1 with TRBJ2-3, with 12 bases aligning to TRBD2. Losses at the gene ends were 4 bases for V and 0 bases for J; bases not matched to a gene: 2. Germline-derived CDR1 and CDR2 are MNHNS and SASEGT. This CDR3 contains 16 residues. Here the CDR3 DNA reads TGTGCCAGCAGTGGGGGACTAGCGGGTAGCACAGATACGCAGTATTTT. It yields the protein CASSGGLAGSTDTQYF.

This clone was detected only a few times. The chain employs TRBV6-5 and TRBJ1-1; D call uncertain. In germline, CDR1 is MNHEY, CDR2 SVGAGI. The CDR3 is made up of 15 amino acids. Trimming left V 2 bases short and J 2 bases short, with 12 bases between. CDR3 nucleotides: TGTGCCAGCAGTTACGGCCCGAGGGAAAACACTGAAGCTTTCTTT. Its translation: CASSYGPRENTEAFF.

This sequence joins TRBV27 and TRBJ2-7, with D maybe TRBD1 (5 bases). Trimming pared 3 bases from V and 4 bases from J, leaving 13 bases between. The CDR3 extends over 14 amino acids. Germline-derived CDR1 and CDR2 are MNHEY and SMNVEV (reference sequence). CDR3 DNA sequence: TGTGCCAGCAGTTTTCTCGGCAGGGTTTACGAGCAGTACTTC. Translated, it gives CASSFLGRVYEQYF.

This chain joins TRBV19 and TRBJ2-3; TRBD1 agrees at 9 bases. Germline V CDR1 and CDR2: LNHDA, SQIVND (reference sequence). CDR3 length: 13 amino acids. With V trimmed by 6 bases and J by 6 bases, 4 bases remained unmatched. The CDR3 nucleotides are TGTGCCAGTAGAGGACAGGGGTTGGATACGCAGTATTTT. Protein sequence: CASRGQGLDTQYF.

The rearrangement uses TRBV5-1 and TRBJ2-1; 8 positions agree with TRBD1. Germline V CDR1 and CDR2: SGHRS, YFSETQ. The CDR3 length is 16 residues. The V gene end was trimmed by 0 bases and the J gene end by 3 bases; junction bases not matched to a gene: 5. CDR3 sequence reads: CASSLAKGQDYNEQFF. Written as DNA, the CDR3 is TGCGCCAGCAGCTTGGCCAAGGGACAGGACTACAATGAGCAGTTCTTC.

This chain connects TRBV7-2 to TRBJ1-1; the D is unclear. The germline CDR1 and CDR2 sequences are SGHTA and FQGNSA. Trimming removed 1 base at V and 5 bases at J, with 14 bases between. The CDR3 extends over 15 amino acids. The CDR3 reads CASSLEAGGRTEAFF. The CDR3 bases are TGTGCCAGCAGCTTAGAGGCAGGAGGGAGGACTGAAGCTTTCTTT.

The chain links TRBV7-6 to TRBJ2-3; 13 nucleotides match TRBD2. The junction had 3 bases not matched to a gene; V was cut back by 5 bases and J by 4 bases. This CDR3 contains 15 residues. The germline V gene has CDR1 SGHVS and CDR2 FNYEAQ. In DNA form, the CDR3 reads TGTGCCAGCAGCGCGACTAGCGGGGGGTCAGATACGCAGTATTTT. Residues: CASSATSGGSDTQYF.

This clone was counted between two and nine times. This chain connects TRBV9 to TRBJ2-1, with D possibly TRBD2 on 5 matching bases. Per germline, CDR1 SGDLS and CDR2 YYNGEE. Trimming left V 7 bases short and J 7 bases short, with 21 bases between. The CDR3 extends over 15 amino acids. The CDR3 region is CASQYGVMPGNEQFF. The CDR3 nucleotides are TGTGCCAGCCAGTACGGGGTGATGCCCGGTAATGAGCAGTTCTTC.

The chain uses TRBV6-5 and TRBJ1-2, with a weak D call TRBD1 (5 bases). From germline, CDR1 is MNHEY and CDR2 SVGAGI. The CDR3 is 12 amino acids. Trimming removed 6 bases at V and 4 bases at J, with 9 bases between. The CDR3 spells CASRQGFYGYTF. CDR3 nucleotides: TGTGCCAGCAGGCAGGGCTTCTATGGCTACACCTTC.

The chain carries TRBV6-5 and TRBJ2-3, with a weak D call TRBD1 (6 bases). Trimming cost V 6 bases and J 2 bases, with 15 bases left between them. The CDR3 runs to 15 residues. The V gene's germline CDR1 is MNHEY and CDR2 SVGAGI. This CDR3 is CASRRDTFSTDTQYF. The DNA for the CDR3 is TGTGCCAGCAGACGGGACACCTTTTCCACAGATACGCAGTATTTT.

The gene calls are TRBV6-6 and TRBJ1-3; tentative D call: TRBD1 (5 bases). The germline gives CDR1 MNHNY, CDR2 SVGAGI (reference sequence). The ends were cut back, 2 bases at V and 2 bases at J, with 10 bases in the middle. This CDR3 contains 15 residues. The CDR3 region is CASSYPGTTGNTIYF. The DNA for the CDR3 is TGTGCCAGCAGTTACCCCGGGACTACTGGAAACACCATATATTTT.

The gene calls are TRBV9 and TRBJ1-2; TRBD1 agrees at 9 bases. The CDR3 consists of 18 residues. Trimming at V came to 0 bases and at J to 8 bases, leaving 17 bases not matched to a gene. Germline-derived CDR1 and CDR2 are SGDLS and YYNGEE. The DNA of the CDR3 is TGTGCCAGCAGCGTAGAGGGGGGGACAGGGATCCGGCGCGAGGGCTACACCTTC. As protein: CASSVEGGTGIRREGYTF.

CDR3 in DNA: TGTGCCAGCAGTTTATTCGGGACTAGCGGTTACGAGCAGTACTTC. This encodes CASSLFGTSGYEQYF. V and J are TRBV27 and TRBJ2-7, with TRBD2 identical over 11 bases. Germline CDR1 reads MNHEY; CDR2 reads SMNVEV (reference sequence). The ends lost 1 base at V and 4 bases at J; junction bases unmatched: 3. CDR3 length: 15 residues.

This clone was counted only a few times. Compared with germline, one end of the junction differs, possibly owing to a read error. This chain links TRBV2 with TRBJ1-6, with D uncertain. Per germline, CDR1 SNHLY and CDR2 FYNNEI. This CDR3 spans 15 amino acids. CDR3 sequence reads: CATSRQNSYNSPLHF. The CDR3 nucleotides are TGTGCCACCAGTAGACAAAACTCCTATAATTCACCCCTCCACTTT.

The V gene is TRBV7-2, the J gene TRBJ2-3; 8 bases fit TRBD2. The V gene end was trimmed by 5 bases and the J gene end by 0 bases; junction bases not matched to a gene: 4. CDR3 length: 15 amino acids. Germline-derived CDR1 and CDR2 are SGHTA and FQGNSA. The CDR3 sequence: CASSPRGESTDTQYF. CDR3 bases: TGTGCCAGCAGCCCGCGGGGGGAAAGCACAGATACGCAGTATTTT.

The chain carries TRBV7-2 and TRBJ1-1; a possible D gene is TRBD1 (5 bases). This CDR3 contains 15 residues. V lost 4 bases, J lost 1 base, and 13 bases lay in between. The germline gives CDR1 SGHTA, CDR2 FQGNSA. The CDR3 loop reads CASSSGPKTNTEAFF. CDR3 in DNA: TGTGCCAGCAGCTCAGGGCCGAAGACGAACACTGAAGCTTTCTTT.

V gene TRBV5-4 combines with J gene TRBJ2-1; maybe TRBD1 (6 bases). Trimming removed 3 bases at V and 7 bases at J, with 17 bases between. The CDR3 is 15 residues long. CDR1 and CDR2 from the germline V gene are SGHNT and YYREEE (reference sequence). CDR3 region: CASSSSRGRRNEQFF. The CDR3, as DNA: TGTGCCAGCAGCTCGAGCAGGGGCCGTCGGAATGAGCAGTTCTTC.

The chain recombines TRBV5-4 with TRBJ1-3, with a tentative D call TRBD1 (5 bases). Per germline, CDR1 SGHNT and CDR2 YYREEE (reference sequence). V was clipped by 4 bases and J by 2 bases, with 16 bases between them. The CDR3 sequence is 16 residues long. Here the CDR3 DNA reads TGTGCCAGCAGCGAAAAAATGGGGGGGGCTGGAAACACCATATATTTT. This sequence encodes CASSEKMGGAGNTIYF.

V usage is TRBV2 and J usage is TRBJ1-2; TRBD1 is a possible D gene (5 bases). The germline V gene has CDR1 SNHLY and CDR2 FYNNEI. The CDR3 length is 13 residues. V lost 8 bases to trimming and J lost 2 bases, with 12 bases between them. CDR3 DNA: TGTGCCAGCGGCGGCAGGGTAAACTATGGCTACACCTTC. This translates into CASGGRVNYGYTF.

This sequence joins TRBV9 and TRBJ1-4; a possible D gene is TRBD1 (6 bases). Trimming left V 0 bases short and J 8 bases short, with 14 bases between. CDR1 and CDR2 (germline): SGDLS, YYNGEE. This CDR3 spans 15 amino acids. The CDR3 loop reads CASSVAGGPGEKLFF. The CDR3 DNA is TGTGCCAGCAGCGTAGCCGGGGGGCCCGGGGAAAAACTGTTTTTT. Drawing the rest from reference TRBV9 and TRBJ1-4, the complete variable domain is DSGVTQTPKHLITATGQRVTLRCSPRSGDLSVYWYQQSLDQGLQFLIQYYNGEERAKGNILERFSAQQFPDLHSELNLSSLELGDSALYFCASSVAGGPGEKLFFGSGTQLSVL.

Concerning this clone: One end of the junction fails to match germline, which may point to a read error. This chain links TRBV18 with TRBJ2-5; TRBD2 is a possible D gene (6 bases). The CDR3 is 15 residues long. Germline V lookup: CDR1 KGHSH, CDR2 LQKENI. CDR3 in DNA: TGTGCCAGCTCCCCACTCCCGGTAGCGGCAGAGACCCAGTACTTC. Translation gives CASSPLPVAAETQYF.